A selection of T cell receptor beta chains follows, all from one sample in a study of shared clonotypes between healthy human individuals. Using immunoSEQ multiplex PCR, the repertoire was profiled, and TCRdb retains in-frame clones only, with some absent. The sample has under 2,500,000 clones, about 94% seen once. The sample consisted of naive CD4+ T cells sorted from blood. Receptors originate from a man between 18 and 29 years old in good health. The CDR3 runs from the conserved cysteine through the conserved F or W. A D gene is named only where the DNA matches it firmly. Size is stated for part of the rows, as once, few or many counts, or as a class when the clone is expanded.

v_gene,d_gene,j_gene,abundance,CDR3nt,CDR3aa
TRBV4-3,.,TRBJ2-3,.,TGCGCCAGCAGCCAAGGAGTGGCTACTGACACAGATACGCAGTATTTT,CASSQGVATDTDTQYF
TRBV10-2,.,TRBJ2-2,.,TGCGCCAGCAGGACGACAGGAGCTCCTACCGGGGAGCTGTTTTTT,CASRTTGAPTGELFF
TRBV19,.,TRBJ2-1,.,TGTGCCAGTAGTATAACGTGGGGACGGAGCTCCTACAATGAGCAGTTCTTC,CASSITWGRSSYNEQFF
TRBV7-2,.,TRBJ2-7,once,TGTGCCAGCAGCCCTCCGTGGGGTTTCTACGAGCAGTACTTC,CASSPPWGFYEQYF
TRBV6-5,.,TRBJ2-3,.,TGTGCCAGCAAGGCAAAAGATACGCAGTATTTT,CASKAKDTQYF
TRBV18,TRBD1,TRBJ1-2,.,TGTGCCAGCTCAACGGACAGGGGGGTCTATGGCTACACCTTC,CASSTDRGVYGYTF
TRBV6-5,.,TRBJ1-2,.,TGTGCCAGCAGCCGCGGGTGGGTTGAAGGCTACACCTTC,CASSRGWVEGYTF
TRBV5-1,.,TRBJ2-5,.,TGCGCCAGCAGCTTGTCTCACACGGAGACCCAGTACTTC,CASSLSHTETQYF
TRBV5-1,.,TRBJ1-1,once,TGCGCCAGCAGCTTGGTTCCCTCAGAGAACACTGAAGCTTTCTTT,CASSLVPSENTEAFF
TRBV6-5,TRBD1,TRBJ1-2,.,TGTGCCAGTGGAACCGGGACAGGGGTTAACTATGGCTACACCTTC,CASGTGTGVNYGYTF
TRBV9,.,TRBJ1-2,.,TGTGCCAGCAGGGCAAGTGGGACGTTTTATGGCTACACCTTC,CASRASGTFYGYTF
TRBV7-9,.,TRBJ1-6,.,TGTGCCAGCAGCTTAGGAACAGGCAACTCCTATAATTCACCCCTCCACTTT,CASSLGTGNSYNSPLHF
TRBV6-6,.,TRBJ2-3,.,TGTGCCAGCAGTTGGGTTAGCGTTCTTGGCACAGATACGCAGTATTTT,CASSWVSVLGTDTQYF
TRBV5-1,.,TRBJ1-2,.,TGCGCCAGCAGCGCTAGCTATGGCTACACCTTC,CASSASYGYTF
TRBV4-1,.,TRBJ2-2,.,TGCGCCAGCAGGACGGTACCTGTAATCACCGGGGAGCTGTTTTTT,CASRTVPVITGELFF
TRBV7-2,TRBD2,TRBJ2-1,.,TGTGCCAGCAGCTTAGGGGTACGGACTAGCGGGGAACATAATGAGCAGTTCTTC,CASSLGVRTSGEHNEQFF
TRBV18,TRBD2,TRBJ2-3,.,TGTGCCAGCTCACCACCCAATCCGGGACTAGCGGCCTCCACAGATACGCAGTATTTT,CASSPPNPGLAASTDTQYF
TRBV10-3,.,TRBJ2-3,.,TGTGCCATCAGTTGGGGGGCCTCGACAGATACGCAGTATTTT,CAISWGASTDTQYF
TRBV28,.,TRBJ1-1,.,TGTGCCAGCAGTATAAGACACGCCACTGAAGCTTTCTTT,CASSIRHATEAFF
TRBV5-8,.,TRBJ1-3,.,TGTGCCAGCAGCTCCCTGGGCAAGGGATCCTCTGGAAACACCATATATTTT,CASSSLGKGSSGNTIYF
TRBV27,.,TRBJ1-1,.,TGTGCCAGCAGTTTTGGGAGCTACACTGAAGCTTTCTTT,CASSFGSYTEAFF
TRBV5-1,.,TRBJ2-3,.,TGCGCCAGCAGACCAGATAGCACAGATACGCAGTATTTT,CASRPDSTDTQYF
TRBV4-2,.,TRBJ1-1,.,TGTGCCAGCAGCCCGGAAATTCGCTGGACTGAAGCTTTCTTT,CASSPEIRWTEAFF
TRBV5-1,.,TRBJ1-5,.,TGCGCCAGCAGCTTGGACTCTACCAATCAGCCCCAGCATTTT,CASSLDSTNQPQHF
TRBV29-1,TRBD2,TRBJ2-1,.,TGCAGCGTTGAAGACACGTTAATAGCGGGATCTAGCTCCTACAATGAGCAGTTCTTC,CSVEDTLIAGSSSYNEQFF
TRBV5-1,.,TRBJ2-5,.,TGCGCCAGCAGCTTGGAGTGGGGGGCCCAAGAGACCCAGTACTTC,CASSLEWGAQETQYF
TRBV19,TRBD1,TRBJ2-6,.,TGTGCCAGTAGTATAGGTACAAACAGGGGGCAAGTCGGTGGGGCCAACGTCCTGACTTTC,CASSIGTNRGQVGGANVLTF
TRBV27,.,TRBJ2-1,once,.,CASHFCASSLWWRDGDYEQFF
TRBV10-3,.,TRBJ2-1,.,TGTGCCTCTGGTACTCTGAATGAGCAGTTCTTC,CASGTLNEQFF
TRBV19,TRBD1,TRBJ1-5,.,TGTGCCAGTAGTTCCGACGACAGGGATGGCAATCAGCCCCAGCATTTT,CASSSDDRDGNQPQHF
TRBV4-3,TRBD2,TRBJ2-1,once,TGCGCCAGCAGCCAAGAACTAGCGGGAATGGGCTACAATGAGCAGTTCTTC,CASSQELAGMGYNEQFF
TRBV5-1,TRBD1,TRBJ1-3,.,TGCGCCAGCAGCTTGGGCGGGACAGCTGGAAACACCATATATTTT,CASSLGGTAGNTIYF
TRBV4-3,.,TRBJ1-2,.,TGCGCCAGCAGCCAAGATACTGTGGCTAACTATGGCTACACCTTC,CASSQDTVANYGYTF
TRBV6-1,.,TRBJ1-6,.,TGTGCCAGTGTAAGGTCAAATTCACCCCTCCACTTT,CASVRSNSPLHF
TRBV6-5,.,TRBJ1-5,.,TGTGCCAGCAGTTACCTTGGACAATTGCATTTT,CASSYLGQLHF
TRBV30,TRBD1,TRBJ2-1,.,TGTGCCTGGAGTGTACGGGGCGGGACAGGGAAGTTCTTC,CAWSVRGGTGKFF
TRBV2,.,TRBJ1-5,.,TGTGCCAGCAGGGCTCAGGGATATAGCAATCAGCCCCAGCATTTT,CASRAQGYSNQPQHF
TRBV7-9,.,TRBJ2-7,.,TGTGCCAGCAGCCCATCTTATAACTACGAGCAGTACTTC,CASSPSYNYEQYF
TRBV10-3,TRBD1,TRBJ1-3,.,TGTGCCATCAGTCTCGGACAGGGCTCGGGAAACACCATATATTTT,CAISLGQGSGNTIYF
TRBV5-6,TRBD1,TRBJ2-7,.,TGTGCCAGCAGCTCCGACAGGGGCACTACCTACGAGCAGTACTTC,CASSSDRGTTYEQYF
TRBV28,TRBD1,TRBJ2-7,.,TGTGCCAGCAGTTTAAGAACAGGGGGCAATGAGCAGTACTTC,CASSLRTGGNEQYF
TRBV20-1,.,TRBJ2-1,.,TGCAGTGCTGATCGTTTCCGGGAGCAGTTCTTC,CSADRFREQFF
TRBV25-1,TRBD2,TRBJ2-1,.,TGTGCCAGCAGTGAATTTACTAGCGGGAGCAATGAGCAGTTCTTC,CASSEFTSGSNEQFF
TRBV18,.,TRBJ1-5,.,TGTGCCAGCCAATCGGACAGACTTAGCAATCAGCCCCAGCATTTT,CASQSDRLSNQPQHF
TRBV30,.,TRBJ1-2,.,TGTGCCTGGCGCCCAGAGGGGCGGTATGGCTACGCCTTC,CAWRPEGRYGYAF
TRBV5-1,.,TRBJ1-1,.,TGCGCCAGCAGCTTGGGCCCCATGGACACTGAAGCTTTCTTT,CASSLGPMDTEAFF
TRBV5-1,TRBD2,TRBJ2-3,.,TGCGCCAGCAGCACAGGACTAGCGGCAAGCACAGATACGCAGTATTTT,CASSTGLAASTDTQYF
TRBV7-9,TRBD2,TRBJ2-2,.,TGTGCCAGCAGCCGGAGACTAGCGGACACCGGGGAGCTGTTTTTT,CASSRRLADTGELFF
TRBV7-9,.,TRBJ2-5,.,TGTGCCAGCAGCGCGGACGTCATGGGGGAGACCCAGTACTTC,CASSADVMGETQYF
TRBV6-1,.,TRBJ1-2,.,TGTGCCAGCAGTACGGGGTTGTCCTATGGCTACACCTTC,CASSTGLSYGYTF